A single sample gave rise to the 26 T cell receptor beta chains below, sequenced in a study of CD4 T cells in relation to SARS-CoV-2 and coronaviruses. Sequencing was performed with immunoSEQ multiplex PCR; in TCRdb, only in-frame clones are kept and a portion is missing. The sample holds about 43,000 clones, roughly 82% seen once. Their specific antigens are unknown. Sequenced material: naive CD4+ T cells from PBMCs, cultured in vitro. Subset indicated: naive CD4+ T cells isolated by negative enrichment. All receptors come from an adult with COVID-19.

The chain recombines TRBV19 with TRBJ2-2; 9 bases agree with TRBD1. Unmatched junction bases numbered 11, after V lost 9 bases and J lost 6 bases. Germline V lookup: CDR1 LNHDA, CDR2 SQIVND (reference sequence). The CDR3 consists of 15 residues. The CDR3 bases are TGTGCCAGCTGGGACAGGGTAAAGGGTTCCGGGGAGCTGTTTTTT. Translated: CASWDRVKGSGELFF.

This clone has a single count. J is TRBJ2-5 and V is TRBV28; possible D gene TRBD1, 6 bases. The CDR3 extends over 12 amino acids. Germline assignment: CDR1 MDHEN and CDR2 SYDVKM. Trimming shortened V by 8 bases and J by 5 bases, and 12 bases separated the two germline ends. CDR3 loop: CASDRPGETQYF. The CDR3 DNA sequence: TGTGCCAGCGACAGGCCCGGGGAGACCCAGTACTTC.

This chain uses TRBV30 with TRBJ1-1, with no clear D. Germline values: CDR1 GTSNPN, CDR2 SVGIG (reference sequence). V was trimmed by 2 bases and J by 10 bases, leaving 14 bases between them. The CDR3 length is 12 residues. The chain's CDR3 is CAWSIRARGAFF. The CDR3 DNA sequence: TGTGCCTGGAGTATCCGGGCCCGAGGAGCTTTCTTT.

This clone was counted between two and nine times. J is TRBJ1-5 and V is TRBV10-1; D not certain. Germline V gene sequence: CDR1 WNHNN, CDR2 SYGVQD (reference sequence). The CDR3 spans 16 residues. V lost 3 bases to trimming and J lost 9 bases, with 21 bases between them. The CDR3 sequence is CASSESAQEAGRPQHF. As DNA, the CDR3 is TGCGCCAGCAGTGAATCCGCTCAGGAAGCAGGTAGGCCCCAGCATTTT.

The genes are TRBV24-1 and TRBJ1-1, with TRBD1 matching over 9 bases. CDR1 is KGHDR, CDR2 SFDVKD, per germline. The V and J ends lost 5 bases and 7 bases, in that order; junction bases with no gene match: 13. This CDR3 contains 16 residues. The CDR3 reads CATSGPPGQGSGEAFF. The CDR3 nucleotides are TGTGCCACCAGTGGCCCTCCGGGACAGGGATCCGGTGAAGCTTTCTTT.

The V gene is TRBV24-1, the J gene TRBJ2-1; 10 bases are a match to TRBD2. The CDR3 loop spans 19 amino acids. CDR1 and CDR2 (germline): KGHDR, SFDVKD. V shed 1 base, J shed 3 bases, and the junction held 11 bases outside the gene matches. The CDR3 reads CATSDLRAGGVAGYNEQFF. CDR3 sequence (DNA): TGTGCCACCAGTGATTTAAGAGCGGGAGGGGTTGCGGGCTACAATGAGCAGTTCTTC.

CDR3 bases: TGTGCCTGGAGTTTAGACAGGGGCTGGTACGAGCAGTACTTC. Protein: CAWSLDRGWYEQYF. The V gene is TRBV30, the J gene TRBJ2-7; 8 positions match TRBD1. The CDR3 consists of 14 residues. Trimming took 2 bases from V and 4 from J; bases not matched to a gene: 7. In germline, CDR1 is GTSNPN, CDR2 SVGIG (reference sequence).

The genes are TRBV19 and TRBJ1-6, with D unclear. The V end lost 4 bases, the J end lost 0 bases, and 10 bases lay between the germline ends. This CDR3 contains 16 residues. The germline gives CDR1 LNHDA, CDR2 SQIVND (reference sequence). CDR3 bases: TGTGCCAGTAGTACGACCGGGGTCTCCTATAATTCACCCCTCCACTTT. Residues: CASSTTGVSYNSPLHF.

The rearrangement joins TRBV29-1 to TRBJ1-2; 7 bases match TRBD1. Per the germline V gene, CDR1 is SQVTM and CDR2 is ANQGSEA. There are 14 residues in the CDR3. V lost 5 bases to trimming and J lost 4 bases; unmatched junction nucleotides: 10. CDR3 in DNA: TGCAGCGTTCGGACAGGACGTTTTCCCTATGGCTACACCTTC. This translates into CSVRTGRFPYGYTF.

The V and J genes are TRBV9 and TRBJ2-1; 9 bases line up with TRBD2. From germline, CDR1 is SGDLS and CDR2 YYNGEE. This CDR3 is built from 17 residues. V lost 0 bases and J lost 8; bases outside the gene matches: 12. This chain's CDR3 is CASSVGSGTSMFHEQFF. CDR3 coding DNA: TGTGCCAGCAGCGTAGGAAGCGGGACTAGCATGTTCCATGAGCAGTTCTTC.

V and J are TRBV2 and TRBJ2-1; a possible D gene is TRBD1 (6 bases). CDR3 length: 15 amino acids. Germline V gives CDR1 SNHLY, CDR2 FYNNEI. Trimming took off 6 bases at V and 9 bases at J, with 21 bases between the two ends. CDR3 DNA: TGTGCCAGCAGCGCCAACAGCATACAGGGAAGTGAGCAGTTCTTC. Its translation: CASSANSIQGSEQFF.

The chain has TRBV11-2 and TRBJ2-5; D gene uncertain. Per germline, CDR1 SGHAT and CDR2 FQNNGV. Between the trimmed V and J ends, which lost 1 base and 6 bases, there was a span of 15 bases. The CDR3 sequence is 15 residues long. CDR3 DNA sequence: TGTGCCAGCAGCTTAGGGGGTAGTGGGCGTCAGACCCAGTACTTC. As protein: CASSLGGSGRQTQYF.

The chain joins TRBV7-2 to TRBJ2-3; TRBD2 matches 9 bases. V shed 3 bases, J shed 6 bases, and the junction held 4 bases outside the gene matches. CDR3 length equals 14 residues. The germline gives CDR1 SGHTA, CDR2 FQGNSA. CDR3 sequence reads: CASSFSGSRDTQYF. CDR3 nucleotides: TGTGCCAGCAGCTTTAGCGGGAGTAGGGATACGCAGTATTTT. The full variable domain, rest sourced from reference TRBV7-2 and TRBJ2-3, is GAGVSQSPSNKVTEKGKDVELRCDPISGHTALYWYRQSLGQGLEFLIYFQGNSAPDKSGLPSDRFSAERTGGSVSTLTIQRTQQEDSAVYLCASSFSGSRDTQYFGPGTRLTVL.

In its sample, this clone was seen once. This rearrangement joins TRBV28 to TRBJ2-7; 9 bases align to TRBD2. V was pared by 7 bases and J by 0 bases, with 16 bases of the junction left unmatched. The CDR3 totals 18 residues. Germline values: CDR1 MDHEN, CDR2 SYDVKM. The chain's CDR3 is CASMFLASGMATSYEQYF. The CDR3 DNA reads TGTGCCAGCATGTTCCTGGCTAGCGGGATGGCCACCTCCTACGAGCAGTACTTC.

The chain carries TRBV6-1 and TRBJ2-1; 14 bases are shared with TRBD2. The germline V gene has CDR1 MNHNS and CDR2 SASEGT. V lost 0 bases and J lost 7; bases outside the gene matches: 5. There are 17 residues in the CDR3. CDR3 bases: TGTGCCAGCAGTGAAGCTGCCGGACTAGCGGGAGGAAATGAGCAGTTCTTC. Translating it yields CASSEAAGLAGGNEQFF.

The J gene is TRBJ1-4, the V gene TRBV30; D might be TRBD1 (5 bases). The germline CDR1 and CDR2 sequences are GTSNPN and SVGIG (reference sequence). V was cut by 0 bases and J by 3 bases, with 17 bases left in between. This CDR3 has 17 residues. CDR3 region: CAWSVRQGLGANEKLFF. In DNA form, the CDR3 reads TGTGCCTGGAGTGTAAGGCAGGGTCTTGGGGCTAATGAAAAACTGTTTTTT.

This clone was detected a few times. V usage is TRBV19 and J usage is TRBJ1-5; 10 bases fit TRBD1. Germline V CDR1 and CDR2: LNHDA, SQIVND (reference sequence). J was trimmed by 2 bases and V by 1 base; bases with no gene match: 5. The CDR3 contains 17 residues. CDR3 protein: CASSIAGTGVRNQPQHF. The CDR3 coding sequence is TGTGCCAGTAGTATAGCAGGGACAGGGGTCCGCAATCAGCCCCAGCATTTT.

The rearrangement uses TRBV6-5 and TRBJ1-2; 8 bases map to TRBD1. Trimming at V came to 6 bases and at J to 4 bases, leaving 10 bases not matched to a gene. The germline gives CDR1 MNHEY, CDR2 SVGAGI. This CDR3 contains 15 residues. The CDR3 region is CASSDQGAMIYGYTF. The CDR3 nucleotides are TGTGCCAGCAGCGACCAGGGGGCCATGATCTATGGCTACACCTTC.

The chain links TRBV5-1 to TRBJ1-2; D gene uncertain. The CDR3 has 12 residues. The V end lost 7 bases, the J end lost 2 bases, and 9 bases lay between the germline ends. CDR1 is SGHRS and CDR2 is YFSETQ in the germline V gene. CDR3 bases: TGCGCCAGCGGGCGCGGAAACTATGGCTACACCTTC. The encoded protein is CASGRGNYGYTF.

This clone has only one observation. The genes are TRBV7-2 and TRBJ2-1; D may be TRBD2 (5 bases). CDR1 and CDR2 from the germline V gene are SGHTA and FQGNSA. The CDR3 is 14 residues long. Trimming removed 1 base from V and 6 bases from J, with 10 bases in between. The CDR3 DNA follows: TGTGCCAGCAGCTTAGTAGGAGGTCCCAATGAGCAGTTCTTC. Its translation is CASSLVGGPNEQFF.

The chain couples TRBV4-2 to TRBJ2-7; 8 bases match TRBD2. Looked up from germline, CDR1 is LGHNA and CDR2 is YNFKEQ. Trimming took 1 base from V and 5 from J; bases not matched to a gene: 10. The CDR3 consists of 16 residues. CDR3 coding DNA: TGTGCCAGCAGCCAAGTCGCCGGGACTAGTGAACACGAGCAGTACTTC. Translating gives CASSQVAGTSEHEQYF.

The CDR3 protein is CASNLNTEAFF. DNA for the CDR3: TGTGCCAGCAATCTGAACACTGAAGCTTTCTTT. This rearrangement joins TRBV28 to TRBJ1-1; D remains unclear. Germline V gene lookup returns CDR1 MDHEN and CDR2 SYDVKM. V was shortened by 7 bases and J by 0 bases, with 3 bases between the two germline ends. This CDR3 spans 11 amino acids.

The J gene is TRBJ2-7, the V gene TRBV6-5; D is unclear. Between the trimmed V and J ends, which lost 7 bases and 3 bases, there was a span of 19 bases. The CDR3 contains 15 residues. Germline CDR1 reads MNHEY; CDR2 reads SVGAGI. This CDR3 is CASTTPPPLYYEQYF. The CDR3 nucleotides read TGTGCCAGCACAACGCCCCCCCCTCTCTACTACGAGCAGTACTTC.

V usage is TRBV27 and J usage is TRBJ1-2; D gene unclear. CDR1 is MNHEY, CDR2 SMNVEV, per germline (reference sequence). The V and J ends lost 6 bases and 0 bases respectively, with 17 bases between them. The CDR3 totals 16 residues. The CDR3 nucleotides read TGTGCCAGCAGGGGCTCCGGACGGCAACCTAACTATGGCTACACCTTC. Translated: CASRGSGRQPNYGYTF.

The chain uses TRBV2 and TRBJ2-5, with D uncertain. Germline CDR1 and CDR2: SNHLY and FYNNEI. This CDR3 is 15 amino acids long. Trimming left V 6 bases short and J 2 bases short, with 16 bases between. The CDR3: CASSEPRRIQETQYF. For the CDR3, the DNA is TGTGCCAGCAGCGAACCGCGGCGAATACAAGAGACCCAGTACTTC. Combining the CDR3 with reference TRBV2 and TRBJ2-5 gives the whole variable domain EPEVTQTPSHQVTQMGQEVILRCVPISNHLYFYWYRQILGQKVEFLVSFYNNEISEKSEIFDDQFSVERPDGSNFTLKIRSTKLEDSAMYFCASSEPRRIQETQYFGPGTRLLVL.

This chain joins TRBV28 and TRBJ1-6; the D is unclear. CDR1 and CDR2 from the germline V gene are MDHEN and SYDVKM. The V end was cut by 2 bases, the J end by 9 bases, with 8 bases between. The CDR3 covers 13 residues. CDR3 DNA sequence: TGTGCCAGCAGTTTACCTGTCGTTTCACCCCTCCACTTT. Translated, it gives CASSLPVVSPLHF. Using reference TRBV28 and TRBJ1-6 for the parts outside the CDR3, the full variable domain is DVKVTQSSRYLVKRTGEKVFLECVQDMDHENMFWYRQDPGLGLRLIYFSYDVKMKEKGDIPEGYSVSREKKERFSLILESASTNQTSMYLCASSLPVVSPLHFGNGTRLTVT.